One sample yielded the 18 T cell receptor beta chains listed below, sequenced in a study of Ad26.COV2.S vaccination and SARS-CoV-2 variants. The protocol was immunoSEQ multiplex PCR, while the TCRdb copy is restricted to in-frame clones and leaves out a portion. The data show roughly 380,000 clones, with 92% seen just once and 3.9% held by the top ten. This sample comprised peripheral blood, obtained after recovery from COVID-19. The receptors shown here come from a human donor who had recovered from COVID-19.

The chain uses TRBV7-9 and TRBJ2-3, with D perhaps matching TRBD1 or TRBD2 (5 bases each). CDR1 is SEHNR and CDR2 is FQNEAQ in the germline V gene (reference sequence). Trimming left V 5 bases short and J 2 bases short, with 11 bases between. This CDR3 spans 14 amino acids. In DNA form, the CDR3 reads TGTGCCAGCAGCCCCAGGGACCTCACAGATACGCAGTATTTT. Its translation is CASSPRDLTDTQYF.

The chain combines TRBV19 with TRBJ1-5; TRBD1 is a possible D gene (5 bases). This CDR3 has 15 residues. The germline CDR1 and CDR2 sequences are LNHDA and SQIVND (reference sequence). V lost 1 base, J lost 3 bases, and 10 bases lay in between. CDR3 DNA: TGTGCCAGTAGTATAGGGTCAGGGATCAATCAGCCCCAGCATTTT. This codes for CASSIGSGINQPQHF.

The CDR3 spells CASSFDRGRVAFF. For the CDR3, the DNA is TGTGCCAGCAGCTTTGACAGGGGCCGTGTAGCTTTCTTT. The chain employs TRBV7-2 and TRBJ1-1; 8 nucleotides align to TRBD1. Germline V gene sequence: CDR1 SGHTA, CDR2 FQGNSA. The CDR3 contains 13 residues. The V and J ends lost 3 bases and 10 bases, in that order; junction bases with no gene match: 7.

This chain joins TRBV25-1 and TRBJ2-7; D might be TRBD1 (5 bases). Per germline, CDR1 MGHDK and CDR2 SYGVNS. The CDR3 has 13 amino acids. Deletions cut 2 bases from V and 5 bases from J, with 10 bases between. The DNA for the CDR3 is TGTGCCAGCAGTGAAAACAGGTTCAACGAGCAGTACTTC. As protein: CASSENRFNEQYF.

This chain connects TRBV9 to TRBJ2-3; D ambiguous. From germline, CDR1 is SGDLS and CDR2 YYNGEE. V lost 3 bases and J 0 bases, leaving 8 bases between the germline ends. The CDR3 spans 14 residues. CDR3 sequence: CASSEYGSTDTQYF. DNA of the CDR3: TGTGCCAGCAGCGAATATGGGAGCACAGATACGCAGTATTTT.

The J gene is TRBJ2-2, the V gene TRBV5-1; D call uncertain. Trimming took 0 bases from V and 2 from J, leaving 8 bases between them. This CDR3 region has 15 residues. Germline assignment: CDR1 SGHRS and CDR2 YFSETQ. The CDR3 DNA sequence: TGCGCCAGCAGCTTGGACGGCCACAACACCGGGGAGCTGTTTTTT. Translating gives CASSLDGHNTGELFF. The entire variable domain, with the rest obtained from reference TRBV5-1 and TRBJ2-2, is as follows: KAGVTQTPRYLIKTRGQQVTLSCSPISGHRSVSWYQQTPGQGLQFLFEYFSETQRNKGNFPGRFSGRQFSNSRSEMNVSTLELGDSALYLCASSLDGHNTGELFFGEGSRLTVL.

Only one count was recorded for this clone. Written as DNA, the CDR3 is TGTGCCAGCAGCTCCTCCGGGACAGGACACACTGAAGCTTTCTTT. Translated: CASSSSGTGHTEAFF. This sequence joins TRBV7-9 and TRBJ1-1; 8 bases are shared with TRBD1. CDR3 length equals 15 residues. Trimming took 4 bases from V and 3 from J; bases not matched to a gene: 7. Germline-derived CDR1 and CDR2 are SEHNR and FQNEAQ (reference sequence).

V and J are TRBV6-6 and TRBJ2-5, with D hard to call. The CDR3 spans 12 residues. Germline-derived CDR1 and CDR2 are MNHNY and SVGAGI (reference sequence). V was cut by 0 bases and J by 4 bases, with 3 bases left in between. The CDR3 sequence is CASSYSRETQYF. CDR3 bases: TGTGCCAGCAGTTACTCGAGAGAGACCCAGTACTTC.

The chain combines TRBV6-5 with TRBJ1-6; D gene ambiguous. Trimming pared 6 bases from V and 7 bases from J, leaving 13 bases between. The CDR3 consists of 14 residues. Germline lookup yields CDR1 MNHEY and CDR2 SVGAGI. The CDR3: CASSDRIGNSPLHF. In DNA form, the CDR3 reads TGTGCCAGCAGCGACCGAATAGGGAATTCACCCCTCCACTTT.

The chain recombines TRBV2 with TRBJ1-6; no firm D call. Trimming took 4 bases from V and 10 from J, leaving 8 bases between them. CDR3 size: 12 residues. Per the germline V gene, CDR1 is SNHLY and CDR2 is FYNNEI. The CDR3 is CASSAERSPLHF. The CDR3 nucleotides are TGTGCCAGCAGTGCGGAGCGATCACCCCTCCACTTT.

The chain recombines TRBV6-5 with TRBJ2-7, with 11 bases aligning to TRBD1. The trim removed 6 bases at V and 5 bases at J, leaving 3 bases unmatched. This CDR3 is built from 13 residues. Germline CDR1 reads MNHEY; CDR2 reads SVGAGI. The CDR3 DNA follows: TGTGCCAGCAGGGGGACAGGGGGAAACGAGCAGTACTTC. Protein: CASRGTGGNEQYF.

V gene TRBV19 combines with J gene TRBJ2-2; 8 bases fit TRBD2. CDR3 length: 19 residues. J gave up 4 bases and V 2 bases, and 15 bases lay outside the gene matches. Germline CDR1 and CDR2: LNHDA and SQIVND (reference sequence). In DNA, the CDR3 is TGTGCCAGTAGTATAACGTCGGGAGGGCTGTTGGTGGGCACCGGGGAGCTGTTTTTT. Its protein product is CASSITSGGLLVGTGELFF.

The V gene is TRBV25-1, the J gene TRBJ1-1; D is uncertain. The CDR3 runs 13 residues. The V gene lost 0 bases and the J gene lost 7 bases, with 9 bases spanning the gap. Germline values: CDR1 MGHDK, CDR2 SYGVNS. CDR3 amino acids: CASSEYREGEAFF. The CDR3 region has the DNA TGTGCCAGCAGTGAATATCGGGAGGGTGAAGCTTTCTTT.

The rearrangement links TRBV29-1 to TRBJ1-1, with a tentative D call TRBD1 (5 bases). The CDR3 contains 15 residues. CDR1 is SQVTM, CDR2 ANQGSEA, per germline. Trimming cost V 7 bases and J 1 base, with 19 bases left between them. The CDR3 DNA is TGCAGCGCCAAACGGGTGGCGGGGGGGAACACTGAAGCTTTCTTT. Translation: CSAKRVAGGNTEAFF.

The chain recombines TRBV19 with TRBJ2-5; 11 bases are a match to TRBD2. CDR1 and CDR2 from the germline V gene are LNHDA and SQIVND (reference sequence). Trimming took 5 bases from V and 1 from J; bases not matched to a gene: 0. This CDR3 spans 14 amino acids. The CDR3 sequence is CASSLAGGQETQYF. The CDR3 DNA sequence: TGTGCCAGTAGTCTAGCGGGGGGCCAAGAGACCCAGTACTTC.

The CDR3 region has the DNA TGTGCCATCAGGGCAAATCCAAATCAGCCCCAGCATTTT. It translates to CAIRANPNQPQHF. The chain recombines TRBV10-3 with TRBJ1-5; unclear D gene. This CDR3 has 13 residues. Germline loops: CDR1 ENHRY, CDR2 SYGVKD. Trimming left V 6 bases short and J 4 bases short, with 10 bases between.

The chain joins TRBV4-1 to TRBJ2-1; weak D call: TRBD2 (5 bases). Trimming shortened V by 1 base and J by 0 bases, and 13 bases separated the two germline ends. Germline lookup yields CDR1 MGHRA and CDR2 YSYEKL. The CDR3 length is 17 residues. The CDR3 sequence is CASSQARLGSSYNEQFF. CDR3 nucleotide sequence: TGCGCCAGCAGCCAAGCAAGGTTAGGGAGCTCCTACAATGAGCAGTTCTTC.

To note about this clone: Likely a read error: the CDR3 ends without its conserved phenylalanine or tryptophan. No DNA is shown, since the ends of the CDR3 on it are uncertain; the CDR3 is the one TCRdb lists. The rearrangement uses TRBV2 and TRBJ1-6; the table's D call TRBD1 went unverified against the DNA. The length of the CDR3 is 13 amino acids, counting both ends. CDR1 SNHLY and CDR2 FYNNEI come from the germline V gene. CDR3 in amino acids: CASSEALRDRASL.